This TCR beta chain was obtained from a study of identical twins. TCRdb independently ran MiXCR on the 5' RACE reads; one entry per CDR3 protein. The data contain about 700,000 distinct CDR3 sequences, around 6% of them singletons. This clonotype was seen repeatedly, ten times or more. Antigen specificity is unknown. Whole-study findings and limits: Cord blood's abundant beta clonotypes had fewer insertions, unlike memory repertoires. Invariant populations such as MAIT and iNKT cells could partly muddle zero-insertion analyses. Models predicted less out-of-frame TCR alpha sharing in monozygotic twins than was found.

The V end was cut by 3 bases, the J end by 5 bases, with 14 bases between. The CDR3 consists of 14 residues. Germline CDR1 reads SGHRS; CDR2 reads YFSETQ. Sample: naive T cells sorted from blood. This TCR was recovered from a man younger than 35 in good health. The chain couples TRBV5-1 to TRBJ1-1; possible D gene TRBD1, 6 bases. CDR3 DNA: TGCGCCAGCAGCTGGGAAATAGGGGGGACTGAAGCTTTCTTT. This gives the protein CASSWEIGGTEAFF. The variable domain in full, completed from reference TRBV5-1 and TRBJ1-1, reads KAGVTQTPRYLIKTRGQQVTLSCSPISGHRSVSWYQQTPGQGLQFLFEYFSETQRNKGNFPGRFSGRQFSNSRSEMNVSTLELGDSALYLCASSWEIGGTEAFFGQGTRLTVV.